This T cell receptor beta chain came from a study of CD8 T cells in Susac syndrome. CDR3 length: 12 residues. The germline CDR1 and CDR2 sequences are MGHDK and SYGVNS. Trimming removed 7 bases at V and 0 bases at J, with 6 bases between. CD8+ and CD4+ T cells from blood underwent TCR beta sequencing. Random hexamers were used to reverse transcribe about 0.5 to 1 ug of RNA. TCRdb recomputed calls from the immunoSEQ multiplex PCR reads with MiXCR, one row per CDR3 protein. The top ten hold about 0.16% of the sample, which has 150,000 to 190,000 distinct CDR3 sequences, roughly 95% seen once. The specimen was CD4+ T cells from PBMCs. The chain links TRBV25-1 to TRBJ1-1; D is ambiguous. This clonotype was sampled from a human donor with Susac syndrome. Here the CDR3 reads CASTNLNTEAFF. DNA for the CDR3: TGTGCCAGCACAAATCTGAACACTGAAGCTTTCTTT.